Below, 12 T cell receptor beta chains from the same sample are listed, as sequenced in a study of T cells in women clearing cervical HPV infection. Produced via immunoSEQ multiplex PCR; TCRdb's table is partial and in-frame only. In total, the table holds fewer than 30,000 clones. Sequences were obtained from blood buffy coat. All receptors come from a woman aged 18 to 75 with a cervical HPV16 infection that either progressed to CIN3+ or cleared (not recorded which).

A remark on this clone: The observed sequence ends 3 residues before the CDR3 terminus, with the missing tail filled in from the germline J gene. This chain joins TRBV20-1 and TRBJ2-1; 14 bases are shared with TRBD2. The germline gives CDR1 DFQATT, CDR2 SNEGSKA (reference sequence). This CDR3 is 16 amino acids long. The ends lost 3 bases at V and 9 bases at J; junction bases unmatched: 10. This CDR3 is CSARWGLAGASGEQFF. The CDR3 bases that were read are TGCAGTGCTAGGTGGGGACTAGCGGGAGCTAGTGGTGAG.

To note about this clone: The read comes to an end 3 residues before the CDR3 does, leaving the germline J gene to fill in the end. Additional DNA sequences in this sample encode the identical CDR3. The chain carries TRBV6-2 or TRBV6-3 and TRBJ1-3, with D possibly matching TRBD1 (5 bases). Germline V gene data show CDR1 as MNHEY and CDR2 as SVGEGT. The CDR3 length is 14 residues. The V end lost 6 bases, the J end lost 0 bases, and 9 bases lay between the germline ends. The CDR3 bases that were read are TGTGCCAGCAGCCGGGGGTACTCTGGAAACACC. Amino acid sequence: CASSRGYSGNT. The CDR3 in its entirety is CASSRGYSGNTIYF.

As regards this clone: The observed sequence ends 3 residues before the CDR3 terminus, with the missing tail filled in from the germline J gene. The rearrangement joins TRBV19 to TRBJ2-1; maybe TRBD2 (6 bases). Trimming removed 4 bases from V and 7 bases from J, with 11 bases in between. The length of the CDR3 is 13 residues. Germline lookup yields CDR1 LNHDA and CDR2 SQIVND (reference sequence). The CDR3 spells CASSREGTNEQFF. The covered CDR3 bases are TGTGCCAGTAGTAGGGAAGGGACTAATGAG.

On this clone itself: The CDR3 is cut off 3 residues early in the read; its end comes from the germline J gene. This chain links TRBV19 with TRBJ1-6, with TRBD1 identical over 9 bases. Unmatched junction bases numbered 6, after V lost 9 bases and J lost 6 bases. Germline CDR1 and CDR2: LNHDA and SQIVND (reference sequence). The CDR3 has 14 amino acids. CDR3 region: CASRDRVGNSPLHF. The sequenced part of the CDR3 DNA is TGTGCCAGCCGGGACAGGGTCGGTAATTCACCC.

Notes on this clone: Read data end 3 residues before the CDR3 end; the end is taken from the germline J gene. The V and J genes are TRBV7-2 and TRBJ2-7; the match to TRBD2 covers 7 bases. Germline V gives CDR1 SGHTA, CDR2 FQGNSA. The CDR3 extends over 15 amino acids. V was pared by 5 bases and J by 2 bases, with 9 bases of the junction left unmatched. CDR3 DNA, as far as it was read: TGTGCCAGCAGCGCCCGGGGGGTCCCCCCCTACGAG. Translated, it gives CASSARGVPPYE. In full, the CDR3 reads CASSARGVPPYEQYF.

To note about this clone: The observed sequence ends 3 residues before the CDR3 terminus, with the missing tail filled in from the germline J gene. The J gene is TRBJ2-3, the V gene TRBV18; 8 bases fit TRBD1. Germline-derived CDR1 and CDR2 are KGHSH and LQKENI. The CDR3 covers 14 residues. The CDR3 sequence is CASGKFRGHQPQYF. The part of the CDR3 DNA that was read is TGTGCCAGCGGAAAATTCAGGGGGCATCAGCCG.

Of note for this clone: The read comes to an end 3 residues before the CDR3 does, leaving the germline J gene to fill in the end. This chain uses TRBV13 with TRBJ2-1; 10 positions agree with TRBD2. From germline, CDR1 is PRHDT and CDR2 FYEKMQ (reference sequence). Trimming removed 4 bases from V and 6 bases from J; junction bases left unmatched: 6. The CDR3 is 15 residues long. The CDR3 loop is CASSSSERGGNEQFF. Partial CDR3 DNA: TGTGCCAGCAGCTCTTCCGAGCGGGGGGGCAATGAG.

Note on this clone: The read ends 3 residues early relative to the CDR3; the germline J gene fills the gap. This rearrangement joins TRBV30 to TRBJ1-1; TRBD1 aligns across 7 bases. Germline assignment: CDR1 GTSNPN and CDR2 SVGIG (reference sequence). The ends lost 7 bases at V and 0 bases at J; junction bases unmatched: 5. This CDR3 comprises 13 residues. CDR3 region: CALKGAVNTEAFF. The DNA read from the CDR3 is TGTGCCTTGAAGGGGGCCGTGAACACTGAA.

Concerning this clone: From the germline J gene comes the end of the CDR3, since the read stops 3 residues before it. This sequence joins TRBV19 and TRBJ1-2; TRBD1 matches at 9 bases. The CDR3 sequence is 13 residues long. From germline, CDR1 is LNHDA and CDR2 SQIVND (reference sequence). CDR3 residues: CASSYRQGGGYTF. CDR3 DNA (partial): TGTGCCAGTAGTTATCGACAGGGGGGCGGC.

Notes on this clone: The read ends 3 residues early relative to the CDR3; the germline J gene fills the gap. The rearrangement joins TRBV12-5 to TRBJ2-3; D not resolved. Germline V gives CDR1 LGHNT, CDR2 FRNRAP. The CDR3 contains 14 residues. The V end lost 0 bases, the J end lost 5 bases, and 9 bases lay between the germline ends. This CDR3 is CASGLVPSVDTQYF. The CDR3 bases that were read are TGTGCTAGTGGTTTGGTACCGAGCGTAGATACG.

CDR3 residues: CASSSGSAVTGELFF. Incomplete CDR3 DNA: TGTGCCAGTTCTAGCGGGAGTGCGGTCACCGGGGAG. V is TRBV19 and J is TRBJ2-2, with 10 positions matching TRBD2. The read halts 3 residues ahead of the CDR3 end, with the missing end drawn from the germline J gene. Germline assignment: CDR1 LNHDA and CDR2 SQIVND (reference sequence). The CDR3 length is 15 residues. Trimming cost V 8 bases and J 4 bases; bases outside gene matches: 7.

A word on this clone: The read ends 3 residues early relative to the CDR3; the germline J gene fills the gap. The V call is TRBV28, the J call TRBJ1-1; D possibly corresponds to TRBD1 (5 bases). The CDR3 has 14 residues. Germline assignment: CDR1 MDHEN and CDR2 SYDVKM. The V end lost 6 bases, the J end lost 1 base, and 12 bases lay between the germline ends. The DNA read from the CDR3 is TGTGCCAGCAGACCGCCCCAGGGGAACACTGAA. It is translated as CASRPPQGNTE. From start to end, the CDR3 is CASRPPQGNTEAFF.